This T cell receptor beta chain was profiled in a study of T cells in Graves' hyperthyroidism and ophthalmopathy. This clonotype was seen only a few times. The antigen remains undetermined. Per germline, CDR1 LNHDA and CDR2 SQIVND (reference sequence). CDR3 length: 14 amino acids. Between the trimmed V and J ends, which lost 4 bases and 1 base, there was a span of 11 bases. Researchers took RNA transcripts and amplified the TCR beta CDR3 regions from them. Carried out on the TCR CDR3, a first-round RT-PCR used the HTBI primer set. TCRdb re-analysed the multiplex PCR reads in MiXCR, keeping a single row per CDR3 protein. Altogether 640,000 or so distinct CDR3 sequences are present, roughly 15% being singletons, with the ten largest covering around 4%. Exclusions: uncontrolled infection, other autoimmune disease, pregnancy, lactation. Extraction of PBMCs used under 13 ml of fresh peripheral blood. Study observations and caveats: Blood also held most thyroid clonotypes expanded beyond 0.001.

The receptor comes from a woman between 40 and 55 years old with Graves' ophthalmopathy. The sequencing sample was made of blood. The rearrangement uses TRBV19 and TRBJ2-7, with D perhaps being TRBD1 or TRBD2 (5 bases each). CDR3 DNA sequence: TGTGCCAGTAGTACCGGGGACGGGTCCTACGAGCAGTACTTC. It translates to CASSTGDGSYEQYF.